The 9 T cell receptor beta chains reported below all come from one sample, sequenced in a study of T cells in localized non-small cell lung cancer (dated by TCRdb to about 2020). The protocol used for the library was the immunoSEQ multiplex PCR assay. TCRdb mirrors the immuneACCESS table, restricted to in-frame sequences. Some clones are absent from its copies; in checked studies, under half trace to an unresolved V gene, and the reason for the others is unknown. This sample gives around 50,000 clones in total; 70% to 90% of them show up just once. The ten largest make up roughly a sixth of the sample. The sequencing here drew on PBMCs, taken before any cancer treatment. The receptors derive from a female donor with stage II lung adenocarcinoma.

The V gene is TRBV6-1, the J gene TRBJ1-1; TRBD1 aligns across 9 bases. There are 17 residues in the CDR3. The germline V gene encodes CDR1 MNHNS and CDR2 SASEGT. The trim removed 2 bases at V and 1 base at J, leaving 8 bases unmatched. The CDR3 loop is CASSETDRGLGNTEAFF. CDR3 nucleotide sequence: TGTGCCAGCAGTGAAACGGACAGGGGATTAGGGAACACTGAAGCTTTCTTT.

The chain combines TRBV9 with TRBJ1-5; D gene uncertain. Per the germline V gene, CDR1 is SGDLS and CDR2 is YYNGEE. The CDR3 extends over 15 amino acids. V lost 4 bases and J 3 bases, leaving 14 bases between the germline ends. CDR3 sequence: CASSPRERYNQPQHF. The CDR3 bases are TGTGCCAGCAGCCCCCGCGAACGGTACAATCAGCCCCAGCATTTT.

This clone was found a few times. The rearrangement links TRBV6-5 to TRBJ1-4, with no clear D. The CDR3 is made up of 14 amino acids. Germline values: CDR1 MNHEY, CDR2 SVGAGI. Trimming left V 2 bases short and J 5 bases short, with 9 bases between. Here the CDR3 DNA reads TGTGCCAGCAGTTACAGAGGGCCCAATGAAAAACTGTTTTTT. Amino acid sequence: CASSYRGPNEKLFF.

The rearrangement joins TRBV27 to TRBJ2-1; 7 bases line up with TRBD1. The V and J ends lost 4 bases and 2 bases, in that order; junction bases with no gene match: 11. Germline CDR1 is MNHEY and CDR2 is SMNVEV (reference sequence). This CDR3 is built from 17 residues. CDR3 nucleotides: TGTGCCAGCAGTTACACCTCGAGACAGGGTCCCTACAATGAGCAGTTCTTC. Its protein product is CASSYTSRQGPYNEQFF.

The rearrangement uses TRBV7-9 and TRBJ1-4; the D gene is possibly TRBD1 (6 bases). The CDR3 runs to 14 residues. Germline lookup yields CDR1 SEHNR and CDR2 FQNEAQ (reference sequence). V was shortened by 5 bases and J by 10 bases, with 17 bases between the two germline ends. Here the CDR3 DNA reads TGTGCCAGCAGCCTGGAACTGGAAGGGGGAAAACTGTTTTTT. Amino acids: CASSLELEGGKLFF.

The chain combines TRBV7-7 with TRBJ2-2; possible D gene TRBD2, 6 bases. Trimming stripped 0 bases from V and 7 bases from J, with 9 bases between. Germline CDR1 and CDR2: SSHAT and FNYEAQ (reference sequence). The CDR3 length is 14 residues. CDR3 bases: TGTGCCAGCAGCTTAGCCGGGGGAAACGGGGAGCTGTTTTTT. This encodes CASSLAGGNGELFF.

This clone is judged medium-sized (0.01 to 0.1%). V is TRBV19 and J is TRBJ1-1; no reliable D call. This CDR3 has 13 amino acids. V lost 3 bases to trimming and J lost 1 base, with 6 bases between them. Germline CDR1 and CDR2: LNHDA and SQIVND (reference sequence). CDR3 DNA: TGTGCCAGTAGTATCACTGCGAACACTGAAGCTTTCTTT. This codes for CASSITANTEAFF.

The chain uses TRBV4-1 and TRBJ1-5; a weak D match, TRBD1 (6 bases). Trimming removed 5 bases from V and 3 bases from J, with 14 bases in between. The CDR3 covers 15 residues. Germline CDR1 reads MGHRA; CDR2 reads YSYEKL. This CDR3 is CASSTRTAFNQPQHF. The CDR3 DNA reads as TGCGCCAGCAGCACGCGGACAGCTTTCAATCAGCCCCAGCATTTT.

This chain uses TRBV29-1 with TRBJ2-2, with 8 bases matching TRBD1. The trim removed 4 bases at V and 5 bases at J, leaving 0 bases unmatched. The CDR3 loop spans 12 amino acids. Germline V gives CDR1 SQVTM, CDR2 ANQGSEA. CDR3 amino acids: CSVGQGTGELFF. The DNA for the CDR3 is TGCAGCGTTGGACAGGGGACCGGGGAGCTGTTTTTT.